These 15 T cell receptor beta chains came from one sample sequenced in a study of OX40 agonist ivuxolimab in advanced cancers. Clones were sequenced by immunoSEQ multiplex PCR, and TCRdb holds only the in-frame ones, with some missing. In the table there are about 69,000 clones, 90% to 95% of which are singletons. The sample here was CD4+ or CD8+ T cells sorted from blood, taken in a trial of the OX40 agonist ivuxolimab. These receptors were collected from an adult with an advanced solid tumor such as melanoma, head and neck, liver or kidney cancer.

The chain joins TRBV7-9 to TRBJ2-2, with TRBD2 as a possible D gene (5 bases). V was trimmed by 4 bases and J by 5 bases, leaving 11 bases between them. Germline V gene sequence: CDR1 SEHNR, CDR2 FQNEAQ (reference sequence). The CDR3 spans 14 residues. Here the CDR3 reads CASSSGFRTGELFF. CDR3 sequence (DNA): TGTGCCAGCAGCTCGGGATTCAGGACCGGGGAGCTGTTTTTT.

V gene TRBV4-3 combines with J gene TRBJ1-2; no clear D gene. The V and J ends lost 0 bases and 0 bases respectively, with 17 bases between them. Germline loops: CDR1 LGHNA, CDR2 YSLEER. The CDR3 covers 18 residues. DNA of the CDR3: TGCGCCAGCAGCCAAGATAAGCACCCCGAGAGGCCTAACTATGGCTACACCTTC. This codes for CASSQDKHPERPNYGYTF.

J is TRBJ1-5 and V is TRBV28; 7 bases fit TRBD1. Germline V lookup: CDR1 MDHEN, CDR2 SYDVKM. The junction had 13 bases not matched to a gene; V was cut back by 6 bases and J by 5 bases. The CDR3 spans 16 residues. CDR3 loop: CASSLGDRDVYQPQHF. CDR3 in DNA: TGTGCCAGCAGCCTCGGTGACAGGGACGTTTATCAGCCCCAGCATTTT.

V is TRBV27 and J is TRBJ1-5; D might be TRBD1 (5 bases). Germline V lookup: CDR1 MNHEY, CDR2 SMNVEV (reference sequence). The V and J ends lost 3 bases and 2 bases respectively, with 8 bases between them. The CDR3 runs 14 residues. The CDR3 loop is CASSFTGGNQPQHF. In DNA, the CDR3 is TGTGCCAGCAGTTTCACAGGTGGCAATCAGCCCCAGCATTTT.

The genes are TRBV27 and TRBJ2-7, with TRBD2 matching over 12 bases. The CDR3 extends over 15 amino acids. V was pared by 3 bases and J by 6 bases, with 6 bases of the junction left unmatched. In germline, CDR1 is MNHEY, CDR2 SMNVEV (reference sequence). This chain's CDR3 is CASSLWTSGEFEQYF. The CDR3 coding sequence is TGTGCCAGCAGTTTGTGGACTAGCGGGGAGTTCGAGCAGTACTTC.

The rearrangement uses TRBV4-3 and TRBJ2-1; TRBD2 aligns across 8 bases. This CDR3 has 15 residues. Germline loops: CDR1 LGHNA, CDR2 YSLEER. V dropped 0 bases and J dropped 4; count of bases not matched to a gene: 2. The CDR3 loop is CASSQESGSYNEQFF. The CDR3 DNA is TGCGCCAGCAGCCAAGAAAGCGGGAGTTACAATGAGCAGTTCTTC.

The V gene is TRBV2, the J gene TRBJ2-1; D is perhaps TRBD1 (5 bases). The CDR3 loop spans 15 amino acids. Looked up from germline, CDR1 is SNHLY and CDR2 is FYNNEI. Trimming stripped 6 bases from V and 0 bases from J, with 12 bases between. CDR3 residues: CASRVQVSSYNEQFF. The CDR3 DNA sequence: TGTGCCAGCAGGGTACAGGTTAGCTCCTACAATGAGCAGTTCTTC.

This clone has only one observation. J is TRBJ2-7 and V is TRBV9, with TRBD1 matching over 12 bases. The junction had 16 bases not matched to a gene; V was cut back by 0 bases and J by 0 bases. This CDR3 contains 21 residues. Germline values: CDR1 SGDLS, CDR2 YYNGEE. The CDR3 DNA reads as TGTGCCAGCAGCGTAGCGGGATCCGGGACAGGGGGCACCAAAAGCTCCTACGAGCAGTACTTC. The encoded protein is CASSVAGSGTGGTKSSYEQYF.

V gene TRBV6-6 combines with J gene TRBJ1-6; 7 bases fit TRBD1. The CDR3 is 13 residues long. Germline V gene sequence: CDR1 MNHNY, CDR2 SVGAGI (reference sequence). V trimming: 6 bases; J trimming: 8 bases; junction bases outside the gene matches: 4. CDR3 region: CASREQGHSPLHF. CDR3 nucleotides: TGTGCCAGCAGGGAACAGGGGCATTCACCCCTCCACTTT.

The genes are TRBV28 and TRBJ2-7; a weak D match, TRBD2 (6 bases). The CDR3 sequence is 15 residues long. V gave up 5 bases and J gave up 5 bases, with 19 bases separating them. Germline V gene data show CDR1 as MDHEN and CDR2 as SYDVKM. This chain's CDR3 is CASSPVFTGSHEQYF. As DNA, the CDR3 is TGTGCCAGCAGTCCCGTATTTACCGGGAGCCACGAGCAGTACTTC.

The chain combines TRBV11-1 with TRBJ2-1; 14 bases agree with TRBD2. The CDR3 runs 15 residues. The V gene's germline CDR1 is SGHAT and CDR2 FQDESV (reference sequence). Trimming removed 5 bases from V and 9 bases from J; junction bases left unmatched: 6. For the CDR3, the DNA is TGTGCCAGCAGCGACTCGGGACTAGCGGGAGTTGAGCAGTTCTTC. It codes for CASSDSGLAGVEQFF.

V is TRBV11-2 and J is TRBJ2-7; TRBD2 is a possible D gene (6 bases). CDR1 is SGHAT, CDR2 FQNNGV, per germline. The CDR3 is made up of 13 amino acids. Trimming left V 1 base short and J 7 bases short, with 11 bases between. CDR3 protein: CASSLGGEREQYF. CDR3 in DNA: TGTGCCAGCAGCTTAGGGGGGGAGAGGGAGCAGTACTTC.

This clone was detected only once. The chain is built from TRBV23-1 and TRBJ2-7, with D uncertain. TRBV23-1 is placed among ORFs of uncertain function. Trimming cost V 3 bases and J 4 bases, with 22 bases left between them. The CDR3 runs to 17 residues. The CDR3 protein is CASSHVDFILPFYEQYF. CDR3 coding DNA: TGCGCCAGCAGTCACGTCGATTTCATTTTACCTTTTTACGAGCAGTACTTC.

The chain combines TRBV30 with TRBJ2-7; 7 bases align to TRBD2. CDR1 GTSNPN and CDR2 SVGIG come from the germline V gene (reference sequence). V lost 1 base and J lost 0; bases outside the gene matches: 9. The length of the CDR3 is 16 residues. This CDR3 reads CAWSGRGAGSSYEQYF. In DNA form, the CDR3 reads TGTGCCTGGAGTGGCCGGGGAGCGGGGAGCTCCTACGAGCAGTACTTC.

The J gene is TRBJ2-7, the V gene TRBV4-1, with 8 bases aligning to TRBD1. The CDR3 is 15 amino acids. J gave up 5 bases and V 4 bases, and 10 bases lay outside the gene matches. Germline CDR1 reads MGHRA; CDR2 reads YSYEKL. The CDR3 DNA reads as TGCGCCAGCAGCCCCCGGACAGGGAACTTCCACGAGCAGTACTTC. It encodes CASSPRTGNFHEQYF.